Below, 18 T cell receptor beta chains from the same sample are listed, as sequenced in a study of Ad26.COV2.S vaccination and SARS-CoV-2 variants. Treatment defined: around 19 received Ad26.COV2.S at low or high dose, single or two shots; about 5 received placebo; per-sample allocation not given. Each sample was drawn 63 days after the first injection (of vaccine or placebo). Sequenced by immunoSEQ multiplex PCR; TCRdb stores in-frame clones only, minus some. The top ten clones hold about 3% of a sample with around 320,000 clones, around 86% of them seen once. Specimen: peripheral blood, collected in a trial of Ad26.COV2.S vaccine versus placebo. The receptor source for this set is a person between 18 and 65 years old who received the Ad26.COV2.S COVID-19 vaccine or a placebo.

V usage is TRBV7-6 and J usage is TRBJ2-6; D not certain. V lost 5 bases to trimming and J lost 1 base, with 6 bases between them. CDR3 size: 14 residues. Germline CDR1 SGHVS, CDR2 FNYEAQ. Written as DNA, the CDR3 is TGTGCCAGCAGCGTCGGTTCTGGGGCCAACGTCCTGACTTTC. This codes for CASSVGSGANVLTF.

The chain employs TRBV27 and TRBJ1-1; D perhaps matches TRBD1 (5 bases). Germline CDR1 reads MNHEY; CDR2 reads SMNVEV (reference sequence). The CDR3 loop spans 13 amino acids. The germline V and J ends were trimmed by 5 bases and 4 bases, with 11 bases remaining between them. The CDR3 here is CASSVREGTEAFF. The CDR3 nucleotides are TGTGCCAGCAGTGTCAGGGAGGGCACTGAAGCTTTCTTT.

The chain recombines TRBV14 with TRBJ1-1; D is unclear. V lost 4 bases and J 1 base, leaving 13 bases between the germline ends. Germline CDR1 SGHDN, CDR2 FVKESK. The CDR3 has 15 residues. DNA of the CDR3: TGTGCCAGCAGCCCGGGTGTGGTTGGGAACACTGAAGCTTTCTTT. Residues: CASSPGVVGNTEAFF.

The chain is built from TRBV5-3 and TRBJ1-2; D unclear. TRBV5-3 carries the ORF label, with uncertain function. V was pared by 7 bases and J by 4 bases, with 14 bases between. This CDR3 has 13 amino acids. DNA of the CDR3: TGTGCCAGATCCCCCCTACCTGGCTATGGCTACACCTTC. Its protein product is CARSPLPGYGYTF.

This clone was detected a few times. This rearrangement joins TRBV14 to TRBJ1-6; the match to TRBD1 covers 7 bases. V was clipped by 0 bases and J by 6 bases; unmatched bases: 2. The CDR3 is made up of 15 amino acids. Germline-derived CDR1 and CDR2 are SGHDN and FVKESK. This chain's CDR3 is CASSQEHRGNSPLHF. The CDR3 DNA is TGTGCCAGCAGCCAAGAGCACAGGGGTAATTCACCCCTCCACTTT. Together with reference TRBV14 and TRBJ1-6, the CDR3 gives the full variable domain: EAGVTQFPSHSVIEKGQTVTLRCDPISGHDNLYWYRRVMGKEIKFLLHFVKESKQDESGMPNNRFLAERTGGTYSTLKVQPAELEDSGVYFCASSQEHRGNSPLHFGNGTRLTVT.

The chain combines TRBV5-1 with TRBJ1-2; D is possibly TRBD1 (6 bases). V was cut by 3 bases and J by 5 bases, with 17 bases left in between. The CDR3 sequence is 15 residues long. Germline CDR1 and CDR2: SGHRS and YFSETQ. The CDR3, as DNA: TGCGCCAGCAGCTCGGACAGCTACGTGGCTTATGGCTACACCTTC. This encodes CASSSDSYVAYGYTF.

The sample holds one count of this clone. Other DNA variants within this sample encode the same CDR3. This rearrangement joins TRBV27 to TRBJ1-5; D is uncertain. Trimming pared 1 base from V and 1 base from J, leaving 2 bases between. The CDR3 runs 13 residues. Germline V gene data show CDR1 as MNHEY and CDR2 as SMNVEV (reference sequence). The CDR3 reads CASSLWSNQPQHF. In DNA, the CDR3 is TGTGCCAGCAGTTTATGGAGCAATCAGCCCCAGCATTTT.

V and J are TRBV5-6 and TRBJ2-7; 11 nucleotides align to TRBD2. Looked up from germline, CDR1 is SGHDT and CDR2 is YYEEEE. V dropped 4 bases and J dropped 3; count of bases not matched to a gene: 6. The CDR3 has 15 amino acids. The CDR3 spells CASSPLAGGLYEQYF. The CDR3 nucleotides read TGTGCCAGCAGCCCCCTAGCGGGGGGCCTCTACGAGCAGTACTTC.

This clone occurred a few times. The chain employs TRBV4-3 and TRBJ2-1; TRBD2 is a possible D gene (5 bases). Trimming cost V 4 bases and J 6 bases, with 16 bases left between them. This CDR3 has 15 amino acids. Germline V gene sequence: CDR1 LGHNA, CDR2 YSLEER. The CDR3 reads CASSPYPTSFNEQFF. The CDR3 DNA sequence: TGCGCCAGCAGCCCTTACCCCACTAGTTTCAATGAGCAGTTCTTC.

This sequence joins TRBV7-8 and TRBJ2-3; possibly TRBD2 for D (5 bases). The CDR3 has 16 amino acids. Germline loops: CDR1 SGHVS, CDR2 FQNEAQ. The V end lost 1 base, the J end lost 6 bases, and 17 bases lay between the germline ends. Here the CDR3 reads CASSLVDYPRADTQYF. In nucleotides, the CDR3 is TGTGCCAGCAGCTTAGTCGACTACCCAAGAGCGGATACGCAGTATTTT.

The chain employs TRBV3-1 (or the pseudogene TRBV3-2) and TRBJ2-3, with D perhaps matching TRBD2 (5 bases). The CDR3 length is 15 residues. The germline gives CDR1 LGHDT, CDR2 YNNKEL (reference sequence). V was clipped by 2 bases and J by 0 bases, with 9 bases between them. CDR3 nucleotide sequence: TGTGCCAGCAGCCAACTAGCAGCAAGCACAGATACGCAGTATTTT. As protein: CASSQLAASTDTQYF.

The chain combines TRBV18 with TRBJ1-1, with unresolved D. The CDR3 is 14 residues long. The V gene lost 5 bases and the J gene lost 2 bases, with 12 bases spanning the gap. The germline V gene encodes CDR1 KGHSH and CDR2 LQKENI. The CDR3 spells CASSSDQSNTEAFF. The CDR3 coding sequence is TGTGCCAGCTCATCGGACCAATCCAACACTGAAGCTTTCTTT.

The rearrangement links TRBV5-4 to TRBJ2-7, with D maybe TRBD1 (5 bases). Germline V gives CDR1 SGHNT, CDR2 YYREEE (reference sequence). There are 15 residues in the CDR3. V was trimmed by 4 bases and J by 0 bases, leaving 14 bases between them. CDR3 nucleotide sequence: TGTGCCAGCAGCCAAGACAGCAGGAGCTCCTACGAGCAGTACTTC. It translates to CASSQDSRSSYEQYF. Full variable domain (outside the CDR3, taken from reference TRBV5-4 and TRBJ2-7): ETGVTQSPTHLIKTRGQQVTLRCSSQSGHNTVSWYQQALGQGPQFIFQYYREEENGRGNFPPRFSGLQFPNYSSELNVNALELDDSALYLCASSQDSRSSYEQYFGPGTRLTVT.

The V call is TRBV10-2, the J call TRBJ1-2; weak D call: TRBD1 (5 bases). CDR1 is WSHSY and CDR2 is SAAADI in the germline V gene. The CDR3 covers 12 residues. The ends were cut back, 6 bases at V and 4 bases at J, with 9 bases in the middle. CDR3 in amino acids: CASRGRTYGYTF. CDR3 bases: TGCGCCAGCAGGGGACGGACCTATGGCTACACCTTC.

J is TRBJ2-1 and V is TRBV30, with a weak D call TRBD1 (6 bases). Trimming took off 7 bases at V and 5 bases at J, with 18 bases between the two ends. This CDR3 comprises 14 residues. Germline CDR1 is GTSNPN and CDR2 is SVGIG (reference sequence). In nucleotides, the CDR3 is TGTGCCTCCCCCAGACAGGTCCCTAACAATGAGCAGTTCTTC. This encodes CASPRQVPNNEQFF.

A single count supports this clone. The rearrangement uses TRBV5-4 and TRBJ2-2; TRBD1 matches at 8 bases. This CDR3 spans 13 amino acids. With 4 bases clipped from V and 7 bases from J, the junction kept 3 bases outside the gene matches. The germline gives CDR1 SGHNT, CDR2 YYREEE (reference sequence). As DNA, the CDR3 is TGTGCCAGCAGCATAGACAGGGGCGGGGAGCTGTTTTTT. It yields the protein CASSIDRGGELFF.

The chain recombines TRBV7-3 with TRBJ1-1; the D gene is possibly TRBD1 (5 bases). Between the trimmed V and J ends, which lost 6 bases and 1 base, there was a span of 12 bases. CDR3 length: 14 amino acids. Germline assignment: CDR1 SGHTA and CDR2 FQGTGA. The CDR3 reads CASRPGTANTEAFF. The CDR3 DNA sequence: TGTGCCAGCAGACCCGGGACGGCGAACACTGAAGCTTTCTTT.

This clone appeared once. The chain carries TRBV7-3 and TRBJ2-3; 14 bases match TRBD2. Germline CDR1 SGHTA, CDR2 FQGTGA. The length of the CDR3 is 18 residues. J lost 5 bases, V lost 1 base, and 8 bases had no gene match. CDR3 region: CASSLSPTSGGAKDTQYF. CDR3 nucleotide sequence: TGTGCCAGCAGCTTAAGTCCGACTAGCGGGGGGGCCAAAGATACGCAGTATTTT.